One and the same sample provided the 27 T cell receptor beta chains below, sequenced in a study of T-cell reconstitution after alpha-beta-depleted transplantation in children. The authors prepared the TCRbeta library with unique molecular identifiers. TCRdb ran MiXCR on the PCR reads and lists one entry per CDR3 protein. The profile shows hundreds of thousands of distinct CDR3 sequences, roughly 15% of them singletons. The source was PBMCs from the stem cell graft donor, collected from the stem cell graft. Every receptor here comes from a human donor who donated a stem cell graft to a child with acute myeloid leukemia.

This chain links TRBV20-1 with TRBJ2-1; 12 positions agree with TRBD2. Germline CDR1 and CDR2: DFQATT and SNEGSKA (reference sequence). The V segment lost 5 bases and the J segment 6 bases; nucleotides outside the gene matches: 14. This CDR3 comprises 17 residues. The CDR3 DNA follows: TGCAGTGCTGAACCTAGCGGGGGGGCCTTAATCGGCAATGAGCAGTTCTTC. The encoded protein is CSAEPSGGALIGNEQFF.

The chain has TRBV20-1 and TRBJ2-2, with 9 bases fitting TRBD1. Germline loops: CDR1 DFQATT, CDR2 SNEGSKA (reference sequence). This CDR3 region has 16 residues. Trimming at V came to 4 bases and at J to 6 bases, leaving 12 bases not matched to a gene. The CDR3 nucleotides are TGCAGTGCTACCGACGGGACAGGGCATGGCGCCGGGGAGCTGTTTTTT. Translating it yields CSATDGTGHGAGELFF.

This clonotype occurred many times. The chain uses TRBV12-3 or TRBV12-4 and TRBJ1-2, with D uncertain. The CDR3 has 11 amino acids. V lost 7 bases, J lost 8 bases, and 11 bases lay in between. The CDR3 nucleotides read TGTGCCAGCACCAGCTTACAGGGCTACACCTTC. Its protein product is CASTSLQGYTF.

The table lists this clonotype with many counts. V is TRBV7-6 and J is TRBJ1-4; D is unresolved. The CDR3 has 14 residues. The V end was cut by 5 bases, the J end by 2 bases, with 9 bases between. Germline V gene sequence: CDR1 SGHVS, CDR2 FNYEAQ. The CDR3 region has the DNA TGTGCCAGCAGCAGCCCGGCGACTAATGAAAAACTGTTTTTT. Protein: CASSSPATNEKLFF.

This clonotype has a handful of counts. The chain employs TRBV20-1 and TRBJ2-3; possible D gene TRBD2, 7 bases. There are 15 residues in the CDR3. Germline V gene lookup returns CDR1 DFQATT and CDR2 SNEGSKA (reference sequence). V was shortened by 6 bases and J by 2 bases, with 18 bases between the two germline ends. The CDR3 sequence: CSASSPGGLTDTQYF. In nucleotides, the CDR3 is TGCAGTGCCTCCTCCCCGGGGGGCCTCACAGATACGCAGTATTTT.

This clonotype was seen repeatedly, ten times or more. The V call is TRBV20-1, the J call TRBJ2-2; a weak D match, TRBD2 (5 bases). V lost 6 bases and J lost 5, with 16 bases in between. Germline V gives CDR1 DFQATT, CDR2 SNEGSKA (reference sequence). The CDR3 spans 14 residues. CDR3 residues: CSAGLGWRTGELFF. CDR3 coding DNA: TGCAGTGCAGGATTGGGTTGGAGGACCGGGGAGCTGTTTTTT.

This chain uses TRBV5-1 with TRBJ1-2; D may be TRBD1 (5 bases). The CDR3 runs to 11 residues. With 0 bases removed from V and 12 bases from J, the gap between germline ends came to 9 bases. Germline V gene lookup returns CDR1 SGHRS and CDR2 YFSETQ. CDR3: CASSLGGKDTF. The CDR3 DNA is TGCGCCAGCAGCTTGGGGGGGAAAGACACCTTC.

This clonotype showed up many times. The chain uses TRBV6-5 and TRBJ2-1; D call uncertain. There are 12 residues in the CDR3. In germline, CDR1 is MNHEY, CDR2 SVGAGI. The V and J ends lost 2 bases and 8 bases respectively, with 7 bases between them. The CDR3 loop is CASSYGWDEQFF. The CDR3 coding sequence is TGTGCCAGCAGTTACGGTTGGGATGAGCAGTTCTTC.

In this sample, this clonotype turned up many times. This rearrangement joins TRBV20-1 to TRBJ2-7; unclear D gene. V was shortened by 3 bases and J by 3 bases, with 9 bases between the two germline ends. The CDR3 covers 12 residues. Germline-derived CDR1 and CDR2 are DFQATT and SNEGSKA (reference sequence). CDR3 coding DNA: TGCAGTGCTAGCACCCCAGGCTACGAGCAGTACTTC. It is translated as CSASTPGYEQYF.

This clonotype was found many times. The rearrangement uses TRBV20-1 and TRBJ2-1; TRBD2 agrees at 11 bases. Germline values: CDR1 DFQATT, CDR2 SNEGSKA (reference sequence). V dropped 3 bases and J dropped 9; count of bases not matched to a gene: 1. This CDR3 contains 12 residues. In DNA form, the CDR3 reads TGCAGTGCTAGCGGGACTAGCGGTGAGCAGTTCTTC. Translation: CSASGTSGEQFF.

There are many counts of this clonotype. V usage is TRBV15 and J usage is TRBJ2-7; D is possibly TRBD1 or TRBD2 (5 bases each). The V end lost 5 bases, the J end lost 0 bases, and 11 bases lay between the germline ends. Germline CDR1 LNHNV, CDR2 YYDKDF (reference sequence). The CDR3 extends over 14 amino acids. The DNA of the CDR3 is TGTGCCACCAGCCGGGACCGCAGCTCCTACGAGCAGTACGTC. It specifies CATSRDRSSYEQYV.

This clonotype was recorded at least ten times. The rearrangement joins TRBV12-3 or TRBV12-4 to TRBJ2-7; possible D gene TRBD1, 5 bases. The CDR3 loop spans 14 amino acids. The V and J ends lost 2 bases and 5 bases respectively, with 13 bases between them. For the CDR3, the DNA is TGTGCCAGCAGTTTATCAGGGTCGGCAGACGAGCAGTACGTC. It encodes CASSLSGSADEQYV.

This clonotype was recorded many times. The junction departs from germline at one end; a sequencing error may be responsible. In DNA, the CDR3 is TGTGCCAGCAGCTTTTCGGGGGGGACAGATACGCAGTATTTT. It translates to CASSFSGGTDTQYF. The chain is built from TRBV5-1 and TRBJ2-3, with TRBD2 matching over 8 bases. The CDR3 is made up of 14 amino acids. CDR1 and CDR2 from the germline V gene are SGHRS and YFSETQ.

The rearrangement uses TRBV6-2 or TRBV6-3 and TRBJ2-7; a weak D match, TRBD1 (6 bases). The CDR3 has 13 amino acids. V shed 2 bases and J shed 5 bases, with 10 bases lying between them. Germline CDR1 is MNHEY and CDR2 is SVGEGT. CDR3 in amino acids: CASSYGGGNEQYF. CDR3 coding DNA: TGTGCCAGCAGTTACGGTGGGGGCAACGAGCAGTACTTC.

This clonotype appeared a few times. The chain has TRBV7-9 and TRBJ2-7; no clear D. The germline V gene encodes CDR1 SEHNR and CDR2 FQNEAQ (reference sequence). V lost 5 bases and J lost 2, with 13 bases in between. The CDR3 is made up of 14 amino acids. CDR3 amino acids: CASSPRIGPYEQYV. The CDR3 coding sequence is TGTGCCAGCAGCCCCCGGATAGGTCCCTACGAGCAGTACGTC.

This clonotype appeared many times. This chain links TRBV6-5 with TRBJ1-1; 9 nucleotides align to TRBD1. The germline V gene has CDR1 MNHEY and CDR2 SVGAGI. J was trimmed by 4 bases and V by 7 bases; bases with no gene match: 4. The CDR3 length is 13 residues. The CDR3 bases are TGTGCCAGCAAGAGACAGGGGGTCACTGAAGCTTTCTTT. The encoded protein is CASKRQGVTEAFF.

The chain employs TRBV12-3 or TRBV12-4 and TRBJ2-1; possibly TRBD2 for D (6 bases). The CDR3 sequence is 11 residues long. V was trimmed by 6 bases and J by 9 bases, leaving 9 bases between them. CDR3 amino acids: CASSRGTEQFF. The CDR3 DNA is TGTGCCAGCAGCCGGGGGACTGAGCAGTTCTTC.

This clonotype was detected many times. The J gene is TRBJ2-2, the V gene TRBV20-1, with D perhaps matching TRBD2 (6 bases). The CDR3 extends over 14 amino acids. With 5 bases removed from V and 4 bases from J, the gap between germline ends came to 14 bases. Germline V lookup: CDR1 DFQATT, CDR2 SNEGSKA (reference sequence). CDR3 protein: CSARTTKGTGELFF. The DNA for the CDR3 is TGCAGTGCTCGGACTACCAAGGGCACCGGGGAGCTGTTTTTT.

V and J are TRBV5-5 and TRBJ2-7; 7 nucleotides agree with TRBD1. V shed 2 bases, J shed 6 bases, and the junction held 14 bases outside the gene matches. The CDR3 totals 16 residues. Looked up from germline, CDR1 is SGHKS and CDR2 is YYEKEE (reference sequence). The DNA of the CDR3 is TGTGCCAGCAGCTTAGGGCCGACAGGGCACGTCGGCGAGCAGTACGTC. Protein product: CASSLGPTGHVGEQYV.

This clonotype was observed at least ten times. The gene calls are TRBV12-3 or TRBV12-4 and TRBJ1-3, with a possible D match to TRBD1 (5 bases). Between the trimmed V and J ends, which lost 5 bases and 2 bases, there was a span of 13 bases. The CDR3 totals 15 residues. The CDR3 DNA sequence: TGTGCCAGCAGTCTGGGGGGAGCGGCTGGAAACACCATATATTTT. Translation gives CASSLGGAAGNTIYF.

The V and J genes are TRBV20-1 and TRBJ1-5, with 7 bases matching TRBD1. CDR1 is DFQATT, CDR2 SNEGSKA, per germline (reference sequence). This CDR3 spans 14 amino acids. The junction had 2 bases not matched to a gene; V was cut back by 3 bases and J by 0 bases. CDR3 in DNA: TGCAGTGCTAGCCGGGACAGTAGCAATCAGCCCCAGCATTTT. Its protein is CSASRDSSNQPQHF.

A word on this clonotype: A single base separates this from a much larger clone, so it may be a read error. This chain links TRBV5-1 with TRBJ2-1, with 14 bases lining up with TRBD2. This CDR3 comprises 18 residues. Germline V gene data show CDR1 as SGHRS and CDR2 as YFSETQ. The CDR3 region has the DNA TGCGCCAGCAGCGGGGGACTAGCGGGGGCCTCCTCCTACAATGAGAAGTTCTTC. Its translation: CASSGGLAGASSYNEKFF.

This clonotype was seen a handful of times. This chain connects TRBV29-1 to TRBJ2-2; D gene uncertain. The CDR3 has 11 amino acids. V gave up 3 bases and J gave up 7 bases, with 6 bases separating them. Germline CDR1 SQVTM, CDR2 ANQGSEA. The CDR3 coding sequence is TGCAGCGTTGAGAAAGGCGGGGAGCTGTTTTTT. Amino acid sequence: CSVEKGGELFF.

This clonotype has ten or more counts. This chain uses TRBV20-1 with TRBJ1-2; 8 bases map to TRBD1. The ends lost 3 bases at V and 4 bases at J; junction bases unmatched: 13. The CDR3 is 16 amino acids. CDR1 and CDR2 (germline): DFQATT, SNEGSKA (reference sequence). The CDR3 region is CSASRRGRRLGYGYTF. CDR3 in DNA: TGCAGTGCTAGTCGCAGGGGGCGCCGGTTGGGCTATGGCTACACCTTC.

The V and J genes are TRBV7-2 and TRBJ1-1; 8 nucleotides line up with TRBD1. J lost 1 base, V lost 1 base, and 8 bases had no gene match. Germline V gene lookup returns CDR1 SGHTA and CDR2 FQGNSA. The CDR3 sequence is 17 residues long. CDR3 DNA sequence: TGTGCCAGCAGCTTAGTGAACAGGGGGGGTGCGAACACTGAAGCTTTCTTT. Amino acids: CASSLVNRGGANTEAFF.

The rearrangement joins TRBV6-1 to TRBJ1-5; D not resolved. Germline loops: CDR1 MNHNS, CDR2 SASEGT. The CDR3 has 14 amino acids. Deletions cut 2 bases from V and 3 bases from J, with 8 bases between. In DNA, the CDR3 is TGTGCCAGCAGTGAACGGAGACTCAATCAGCCCCAGCATTTT. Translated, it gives CASSERRLNQPQHF.

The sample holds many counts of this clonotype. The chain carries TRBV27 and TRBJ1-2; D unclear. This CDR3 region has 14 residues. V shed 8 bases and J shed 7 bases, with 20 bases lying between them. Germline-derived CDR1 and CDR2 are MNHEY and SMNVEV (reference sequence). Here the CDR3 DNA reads TGTGCCAGCGGGCGGGCAGAGGGTGTCGGTGGCTACACCTTC. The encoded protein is CASGRAEGVGGYTF.